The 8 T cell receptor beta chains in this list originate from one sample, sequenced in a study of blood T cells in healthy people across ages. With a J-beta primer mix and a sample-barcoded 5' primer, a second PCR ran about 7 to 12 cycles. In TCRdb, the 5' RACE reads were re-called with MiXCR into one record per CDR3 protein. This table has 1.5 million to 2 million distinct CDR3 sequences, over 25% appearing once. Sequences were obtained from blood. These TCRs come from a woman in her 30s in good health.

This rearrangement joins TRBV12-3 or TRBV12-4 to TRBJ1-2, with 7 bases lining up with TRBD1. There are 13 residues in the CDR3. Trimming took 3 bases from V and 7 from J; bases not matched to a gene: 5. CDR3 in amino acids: CASSFVTGFGYTF. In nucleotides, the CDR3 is TGTGCCAGCAGTTTCGTGACAGGGTTTGGCTACACCTTC.

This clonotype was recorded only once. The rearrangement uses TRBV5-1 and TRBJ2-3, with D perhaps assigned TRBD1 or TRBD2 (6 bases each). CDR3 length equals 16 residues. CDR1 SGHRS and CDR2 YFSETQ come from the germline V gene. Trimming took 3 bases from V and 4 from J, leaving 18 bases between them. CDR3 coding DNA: TGCGCCAGCAGCTCTCGGGGGCCCTCAGGCGCAGATACGCAGTATTTT. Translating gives CASSSRGPSGADTQYF.

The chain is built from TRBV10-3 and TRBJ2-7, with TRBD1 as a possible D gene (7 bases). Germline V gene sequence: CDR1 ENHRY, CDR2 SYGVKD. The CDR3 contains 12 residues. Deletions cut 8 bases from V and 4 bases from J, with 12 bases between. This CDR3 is CAIGGTEYEQYF. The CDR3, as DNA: TGTGCCATCGGGGGGACAGAATACGAGCAGTACTTC.

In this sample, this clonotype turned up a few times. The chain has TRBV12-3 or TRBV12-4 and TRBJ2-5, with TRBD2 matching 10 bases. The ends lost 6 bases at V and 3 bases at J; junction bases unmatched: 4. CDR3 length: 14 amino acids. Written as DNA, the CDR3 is TGTGCCAGCAGACTAGCGGGGTCAGAAGAGACCCAGTACTTC. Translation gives CASRLAGSEETQYF.

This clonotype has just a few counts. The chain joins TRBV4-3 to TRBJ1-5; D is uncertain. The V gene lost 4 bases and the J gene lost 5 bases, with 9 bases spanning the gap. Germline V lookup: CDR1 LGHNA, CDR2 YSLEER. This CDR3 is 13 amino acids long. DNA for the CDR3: TGCGCCAGCAGCCCTTCGAGTGATCAGCCCCAGCATTTT. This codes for CASSPSSDQPQHF.

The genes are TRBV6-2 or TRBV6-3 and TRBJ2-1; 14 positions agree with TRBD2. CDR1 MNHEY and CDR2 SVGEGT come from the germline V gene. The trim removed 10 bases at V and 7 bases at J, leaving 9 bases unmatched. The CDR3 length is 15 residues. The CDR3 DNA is TGTGCCACCGTACCGGGGACTAGCGGGAGTAATGAGCAGTTCTTC. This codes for CATVPGTSGSNEQFF.

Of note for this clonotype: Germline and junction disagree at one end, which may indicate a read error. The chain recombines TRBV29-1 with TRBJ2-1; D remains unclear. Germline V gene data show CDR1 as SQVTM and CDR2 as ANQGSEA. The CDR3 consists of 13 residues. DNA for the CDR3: TGCAGCGGTGACCTATCCTCCAACAATGAGCAGTTCTTC. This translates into CSGDLSSNNEQFF.

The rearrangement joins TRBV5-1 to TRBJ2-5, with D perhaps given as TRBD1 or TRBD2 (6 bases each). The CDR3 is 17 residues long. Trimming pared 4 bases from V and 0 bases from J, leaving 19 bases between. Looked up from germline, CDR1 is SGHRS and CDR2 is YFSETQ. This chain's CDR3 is CASSRRLGGTNQETQYF. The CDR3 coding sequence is TGCGCCAGCAGCCGGCGCCTGGGGGGCACAAACCAAGAGACCCAGTACTTC.